This T cell receptor (beta chain) comes out of a study of CD8 T cells in Susac syndrome. In this sample, this clonotype turned up once. The germline V and J ends were trimmed by 5 bases and 6 bases, with 17 bases remaining between them. The CDR3 length is 14 residues. Germline V gene data show CDR1 as SQVTM and CDR2 as ANQGSEA. RNA, at about 0.5 to 1 ug, was reverse transcribed with random hexamers. TCRdb independently ran MiXCR on the immunoSEQ multiplex PCR reads; one entry per CDR3 protein. Of around 50,000 distinct CDR3 sequences listed, over 90% are singletons. While serving as controls, healthy donors were matched for age and sex.

This TCR was recovered from a human donor in good health. The sample was CD8+ T cells from PBMCs. The V and J genes are TRBV29-1 and TRBJ2-1; D possibly uses TRBD1 or TRBD2 (7 bases each). The CDR3 spells CSVMTGRGLNEQFF. The CDR3 nucleotides read TGCAGCGTTATGACAGGGAGGGGGCTCAATGAGCAGTTCTTC.